The rows below give T cell receptor beta chains drawn from one sample of a study of blood T cell repertoires in COVID-19. Only in-frame clones appear in the TCRdb table, and some are missing; sequencing was by immunoSEQ multiplex PCR. The profile shows some 110,000 clones, roughly 83% of them singletons. The sequenced sample consisted of peripheral blood. These receptors were collected from a human donor in a cohort sampled during active COVID-19. Both conserved end residues are part of each CDR3. Each record gives: V gene, D gene, J gene, clone size, CDR3 DNA, CDR3 protein. D genes are given only for firm matches. The size entry is marked missing in some rows and otherwise reads once, few, many or a size class.

TRBV10-3	TRBD2	TRBJ2-7	once	TGTGCCATCAGTGAGCTTAGTAGCGGGAGTGGGTACGAGCAGTACTTC	CAISELSSGSGYEQYF
TRBV7-9	-	TRBJ2-1	-	TGTGCCAGCAGCTTAGGGGGGCCCTACAATGAGCAGTTCTTC	CASSLGGPYNEQFF
TRBV18	-	TRBJ1-6	-	TGTGCCAGCTCACCGGTGTTAGGGGGTGGTCCCCCACACTTT	CASSPVLGGGPPHF
TRBV6-5	TRBD1	TRBJ2-7	-	TGTGCCAGCAGCGCCGGGACAGGGGTCCACGAGCAGTACTTC	CASSAGTGVHEQYF
TRBV5-1	-	TRBJ2-2	-	TGCGCCAGCAGCTTGGAGGGGAACTCCGGGGAGCTGTTTTTT	CASSLEGNSGELFF
TRBV4-2	TRBD2	TRBJ2-7	-	TGTGCCAGCAGCCAAGTTGAACTAGCGGGAAGATACGAGCAGTACTTC	CASSQVELAGRYEQYF
TRBV7-6	-	TRBJ1-4	-	TGTGCCAGCAGCTTAGCGCCCCTACTGAATGAAAAACTGTTTTTT	CASSLAPLLNEKLFF
TRBV6-5	TRBD2	TRBJ2-7	many	TGTGCCAGTCGTTCCCAAGCGGGAGGGTCCTACGAGCAGTACTTC	CASRSQAGGSYEQYF
TRBV7-9	-	TRBJ2-5	-	TGTGCCAGCAGCTCCCGGACAGACGAAGAGACCCAGTACTTC	CASSSRTDEETQYF
TRBV6-6	TRBD1	TRBJ1-1	-	TGTGCCAGCAGGAATGGACAGGGAAGGGCGACTGAAGCTTTCTTT	CASRNGQGRATEAFF
TRBV27	-	TRBJ2-7	-	TGTGCCAGCAACTCAGGGGCGGCTACCTACGAGCAGTACTTC	CASNSGAATYEQYF
TRBV16	TRBD1	TRBJ1-4	-	TGTGCCAGCAGCCAAAAAGGGACAGGGCGGCGGGAAAAACTGTTTTTT	CASSQKGTGRREKLFF
TRBV4-3	-	TRBJ2-7	-	TGCGCCAGCAGCCAAGACTTCGGGGGAGCAGCCTACGAGCAGTACTTC	CASSQDFGGAAYEQYF
TRBV6-6	TRBD1	TRBJ1-2	-	TGTGCCAGCAGCGAAGGACAGGGGAGTTATGGCTACACCTTC	CASSEGQGSYGYTF
TRBV5-6	TRBD1	TRBJ2-2	few	TGTGCCAGCAAGACAGGGGGGCCGAACACCGGGGAGCTGTTTTTT	CASKTGGPNTGELFF
TRBV11-2	-	TRBJ2-7	-	TGTGCCAGCGCGGCGGGCGGAAGCTCCTACGAGCAGTACTTC	CASAAGGSSYEQYF
TRBV11-2	-	TRBJ2-3	-	TGTGCCAGCAGCTTAGGGGGAGGTGGGGATACGCAGTATTTT	CASSLGGGGDTQYF
TRBV2	-	TRBJ2-1	-	TGTGCCAGCAGCCGTTCGACTCGCGGCGATGAGCAGTTCTTC	CASSRSTRGDEQFF
TRBV5-4	TRBD1	TRBJ2-7	-	TGTGCCAGCAGCGGAGGGACAGGACTCTACGAGCAGTACTTC	CASSGGTGLYEQYF
TRBV4-1	-	TRBJ1-1	-	TGCGCCAGCAGTCGCCCTGGGGGGGAAGCTTTCTTT	CASSRPGGEAFF
TRBV20-1	TRBD2	TRBJ2-4	-	TGCAGTGCTAGTGAGCTAGCGGGAGTCGCCAAAAACATTCAGTACTTC	CSASELAGVAKNIQYF
TRBV23-1	-	TRBJ2-7	few	TGCGCCAGCAGTCAATCGTCCGGGACTCCTGAAACCTACGAGCAGTACTTC	CASSQSSGTPETYEQYF
TRBV9	-	TRBJ1-1	-	TGTGCCAGCAGCGTAGTTAGCAGCTTAATGAACACTGAAGCTTTCTTT	CASSVVSSLMNTEAFF
TRBV27	-	TRBJ2-3	-	TGTGCCAGCAGTTTTACTAGGCCAGATACGCAGTATTTT	CASSFTRPDTQYF
TRBV11-2	TRBD2	TRBJ2-5	-	TGTGCCAGCAGCTTCGGGACTAGCGGGAGTCGGGAGACCCAGTACTTC	CASSFGTSGSRETQYF
TRBV28	-	TRBJ1-5	-	TGTGCCAGCAGTTCAGGCAATCAGCCCCAGCATTTT	CASSSGNQPQHF
TRBV2	TRBD2	TRBJ2-7	few	TGTGCCAGCAGTGACCGCGGGAGGATGAGTGAGCAGTACTTC	CASSDRGRMSEQYF
TRBV9	-	TRBJ1-5	once	TGTGCCAGCAGTGTCGCAGGGGTCAATCAGCCCCAGCATTTT	CASSVAGVNQPQHF
TRBV28	TRBD1	TRBJ2-7	-	TGTGCCAGCAGTGTATCCGGGACAGACTCCTACGAGCAGTACTTC	CASSVSGTDSYEQYF
TRBV19	-	TRBJ2-1	-	TGTGCCAGTAGTATAGAGGGAGGCGTAAGGCTGTTCTTC	CASSIEGGVRLFF
TRBV7-7	TRBD1	TRBJ1-3	-	TGTGCCAGCAGCTCGGGACAGGGCCCTGGAAACACCATATATTTT	CASSSGQGPGNTIYF
TRBV11-2	-	TRBJ1-1	-	TGTGCCAGCAGCCCGACTGATGGTAGGAACACTGAAGCTTTCTTT	CASSPTDGRNTEAFF